This TCR beta chain was identified during a study of cytomegalovirus exposure and HLA in healthy donors. Study context: Unique TCR beta sequences numbering some 120 million came from 190 million or so T cells in an earlier analysis. Study-level points and caveats: A later look showed TCR association rates differing by HLA locus, highest for DRB1 and lowest for HLA-C. A later analysis linked around 15,000 TCR beta sequences to HLA alleles at 0.05 false discovery rate. Common viral pathogens seemed, in a later analysis, to connect with several of the most significant clusters.

Primers for the PCR totalled 60 Vbeta and 13 Jbeta. Using immunoSEQ multiplex PCR, the repertoire was profiled, and TCRdb retains in-frame clones only, with some absent. The profile covers 90,000 to 140,000 clones, with 65% to 85% appearing a single time and around 6% taken by the ten largest. Concerning this clone itself: Its antigen is unknown.

This CDR3 is 13 amino acids long. Germline-derived CDR1 and CDR2 are LNHNV and YYDKDF (reference sequence). V was cut by 8 bases and J by 0 bases, with 10 bases left in between. The receptor was isolated from a male donor in good health and CMV-seronegative. What was sequenced was PBMCs. This chain connects TRBV15 to TRBJ1-2; D ambiguous. The CDR3 protein is CATGVPTNYGYTF. DNA of the CDR3: TGTGCCACCGGAGTCCCTACTAACTATGGCTACACCTTC.